The present TCR beta chain was sequenced within a study of T cell changes during pregnancy in multiple sclerosis. In this sample, this clone turned up once. Germline CDR1 and CDR2: SGDLS and YYNGEE. The CDR3 loop spans 13 amino acids. The V segment lost 6 bases and the J segment 8 bases; nucleotides outside the gene matches: 8. Clones were read by immunoSEQ multiplex PCR, and TCRdb kept only the in-frame ones, dropping some. The sample has approximately 110,000 clones, more than 85% seen once. The clonotype originates from a female donor with multiple sclerosis, enrolled in a pregnancy study. The chain uses TRBV9 and TRBJ1-2; the match to TRBD1 covers 9 bases. The input for sequencing was peripheral blood, taken in the third trimester of pregnancy. CDR3 amino acids: CASTSGQGLGYTF. The CDR3 DNA reads TGTGCCAGCACGAGTGGACAGGGGCTAGGCTACACCTTC.